A single sample is the source of the 26 T cell receptor beta chains below, sequenced in a study of OX40 agonist ivuxolimab in advanced cancers. Sequencing used immunoSEQ multiplex PCR; TCRdb keeps in-frame clones, though not all of them. This sample has tens of thousands of clones, with about 85% found just once. This material consisted of CD4+ or CD8+ T cells sorted from blood, taken in a trial of the OX40 agonist ivuxolimab. These receptors were collected from an adult with an advanced solid tumor such as melanoma, head and neck, liver or kidney cancer.

The J gene is TRBJ2-2, the V gene TRBV7-2; D unresolved. The V and J ends lost 4 bases and 6 bases respectively, with 15 bases between them. Germline V gene sequence: CDR1 SGHTA, CDR2 FQGNSA. The CDR3 is made up of 15 amino acids. CDR3 protein: CASSSTILIAGELFF. The CDR3 DNA reads as TGTGCCAGCAGCTCTACAATTCTAATTGCCGGGGAGCTGTTTTTT.

CDR3 protein: CASSPSPGQGATGELFF. The CDR3 region has the DNA TGTGCCAGCAGCCCTAGCCCGGGACAGGGGGCGACCGGGGAGCTGTTTTTT. V is TRBV5-4 and J is TRBJ2-2; 12 bases line up with TRBD1. Trimming cost V 4 bases and J 5 bases; bases outside gene matches: 9. The germline V gene has CDR1 SGHNT and CDR2 YYREEE (reference sequence). The CDR3 contains 17 residues. The full variable domain, its missing parts supplied by reference TRBV5-4 and TRBJ2-2, is ETGVTQSPTHLIKTRGQQVTLRCSSQSGHNTVSWYQQALGQGPQFIFQYYREEENGRGNFPPRFSGLQFPNYSSELNVNALELDDSALYLCASSPSPGQGATGELFFGEGSRLTVL.

This clone was seen just once. The chain joins TRBV5-1 to TRBJ2-7; D is perhaps TRBD1 or TRBD2 (5 bases each). V was clipped by 4 bases and J by 2 bases, with 13 bases between them. CDR1 SGHRS and CDR2 YFSETQ come from the germline V gene. The CDR3 sequence is 14 residues long. DNA of the CDR3: TGCGCCAGCAGCCTCAGGGAGCCTCCCTACGAGCAGTACTTC. Amino acid sequence: CASSLREPPYEQYF.

J is TRBJ2-4 and V is TRBV19; 9 bases match TRBD1. J gave up 4 bases and V 5 bases, and 3 bases lay outside the gene matches. CDR3 length: 14 residues. Germline V gene data show CDR1 as LNHDA and CDR2 as SQIVND (reference sequence). CDR3 bases: TGTGCCAGTAGTTGGGGGACAGGGAAAAACATTCAGTACTTC. Residues: CASSWGTGKNIQYF.

V usage is TRBV5-4 and J usage is TRBJ2-7, with D possibly TRBD1 on 6 matching bases. The CDR3 extends over 13 amino acids. Germline V gene data show CDR1 as SGHNT and CDR2 as YYREEE (reference sequence). V lost 1 base to trimming and J lost 5 bases, with 10 bases between them. CDR3 nucleotide sequence: TGTGCCAGCAGCTTGCGACAGGCTCACGAGCAGTACTTC. Protein product: CASSLRQAHEQYF.

The chain joins TRBV6-5 to TRBJ1-4; 7 bases are a match to TRBD1. Looked up from germline, CDR1 is MNHEY and CDR2 is SVGAGI. Trimming took 6 bases from V and 8 from J; bases not matched to a gene: 3. This CDR3 region has 12 residues. CDR3 in DNA: TGTGCCAGCAGAAGGGGGCAGGAAAAACTGTTTTTT. Translation: CASRRGQEKLFF.

The chain has TRBV6-4 and TRBJ2-3; D is uncertain. The CDR3 is 14 amino acids. Germline V lookup: CDR1 MRHNA, CDR2 SNTAGT. V was clipped by 3 bases and J by 4 bases, with 11 bases between them. The CDR3 region has the DNA TGTGCCAGCAGTGAGGGCGGAAGGGCAGATACGCAGTATTTT. It encodes CASSEGGRADTQYF.

The V gene is TRBV30, the J gene TRBJ1-3; tentative D call: TRBD1 (5 bases). Germline loops: CDR1 GTSNPN, CDR2 SVGIG (reference sequence). CDR3 length: 14 amino acids. V was clipped by 0 bases and J by 5 bases, with 11 bases between them. Here the CDR3 DNA reads TGTGCCTGGAGTGTACGGGGACTTAGAAACACCATATATTTT. As protein: CAWSVRGLRNTIYF.

The chain carries TRBV2 and TRBJ2-2; 7 bases align to TRBD2. The CDR3 contains 17 residues. The junction had 13 bases not matched to a gene; V was cut back by 6 bases and J by 3 bases. Germline CDR1 SNHLY, CDR2 FYNNEI. Here the CDR3 DNA reads TGTGCCAGCAGAGCAAACCGCGGGAGTGGAGACACCGGGGAGCTGTTTTTT. Its protein product is CASRANRGSGDTGELFF.

The V gene is TRBV20-1, the J gene TRBJ2-7; possible D gene TRBD2, 5 bases. The CDR3 is 11 amino acids. V shed 3 bases and J shed 6 bases, with 9 bases lying between them. Germline CDR1 and CDR2: DFQATT and SNEGSKA (reference sequence). The CDR3 loop reads CSASLRGEQYF. In DNA form, the CDR3 reads TGCAGTGCTAGCCTCCGGGGCGAGCAGTACTTC.

This chain uses TRBV28 with TRBJ1-6, with a possible D match to TRBD1 (6 bases). CDR1 is MDHEN and CDR2 is SYDVKM in the germline V gene. CDR3 length: 14 residues. Trimming cost V 7 bases and J 14 bases, with 21 bases left between them. The CDR3 region has the DNA TGTGCCAGCAAAAAGACACAGGGCCTGGATTCCCTCCACTTT. Protein: CASKKTQGLDSLHF.

The chain links TRBV13 to TRBJ2-6; D is unclear. The CDR3 spans 15 residues. In germline, CDR1 is PRHDT, CDR2 FYEKMQ (reference sequence). Trimming shortened V by 5 bases and J by 4 bases, and 12 bases separated the two germline ends. The CDR3 coding sequence is TGTGCCAGCAGCCGCTTTGGGGTGGGGGCCAACGTCCTGACTTTC. Its protein product is CASSRFGVGANVLTF.

This clone has a handful of counts. The gene calls are TRBV20-1 and TRBJ1-1; tentative D call: TRBD1 (5 bases). Germline V lookup: CDR1 DFQATT, CDR2 SNEGSKA (reference sequence). The CDR3 is made up of 11 amino acids. V was trimmed by 6 bases and J by 11 bases, leaving 16 bases between them. The CDR3 is CSAVERQSAFF. As DNA, the CDR3 is TGCAGTGCCGTCGAACGACAGTCCGCTTTCTTT.

The chain employs TRBV5-4 and TRBJ2-2; 9 nucleotides agree with TRBD1. Trimming took 1 base from V and 5 from J; bases not matched to a gene: 15. CDR1 is SGHNT, CDR2 YYREEE, per germline (reference sequence). The CDR3 is made up of 19 amino acids. The CDR3 sequence: CASSLKGQGSLGGTGELFF. CDR3 DNA: TGTGCCAGCAGCTTGAAGGGACAGGGTTCTCTTGGGGGGACCGGGGAGCTGTTTTTT.

This clone was detected a few times. The chain employs TRBV7-9 and TRBJ1-2; D is uncertain. The CDR3 has 12 amino acids. Germline V CDR1 and CDR2: SEHNR, FQNEAQ (reference sequence). Trimming stripped 6 bases from V and 5 bases from J, with 10 bases between. In nucleotides, the CDR3 is TGTGCCAGCAGTTCCGACGGATATGGCTACACCTTC. This codes for CASSSDGYGYTF.

The chain combines TRBV28 with TRBJ2-7; D unclear. Trimming took off 5 bases at V and 5 bases at J, with 19 bases between the two ends. Germline CDR1 and CDR2: MDHEN and SYDVKM. The CDR3 sequence is 15 residues long. The CDR3: CASSEYSGTVDEQYF. CDR3 coding DNA: TGTGCCAGCAGTGAATATTCCGGAACAGTCGACGAGCAGTACTTC.

V and J are TRBV18 and TRBJ1-1; D uncertain. Germline V gene data show CDR1 as KGHSH and CDR2 as LQKENI. Trimming shortened V by 6 bases and J by 1 base, and 6 bases separated the two germline ends. The CDR3 spans 12 residues. The CDR3 is CASSVANTEAFF. The CDR3 DNA follows: TGTGCCAGCTCCGTGGCGAACACTGAAGCTTTCTTT.

The chain recombines TRBV11-3 with TRBJ1-2, with D tentatively TRBD1 (6 bases). The CDR3 is made up of 15 amino acids. V was cut by 0 bases and J by 5 bases, with 13 bases left in between. Germline-derived CDR1 and CDR2 are SGHNT and YENEEA. CDR3: CASSLEGGARYGYTF. DNA of the CDR3: TGTGCCAGCAGCTTAGAAGGGGGGGCAAGGTATGGCTACACCTTC. Complete variable domain (other parts from reference TRBV11-3 and TRBJ1-2): EAGVVQSPRYKIIEKKQPVAFWCNPISGHNTLYWYLQNLGQGPELLIRYENEEAVDDSQLPKDRFSAERLKGVDSTLKIQPAELGDSAVYLCASSLEGGARYGYTFGSGTRLTVV.

The table lists this clone with a count of one. This chain uses TRBV6-1 with TRBJ1-3, with D perhaps TRBD1 (5 bases). Trimming pared 5 bases from V and 0 bases from J, leaving 11 bases between. The V gene's germline CDR1 is MNHNS and CDR2 SASEGT. The CDR3 has 15 residues. Here the CDR3 reads CASSSTVSSGNTIYF. The CDR3 region has the DNA TGTGCCAGCAGTTCGACAGTATCCTCTGGAAACACCATATATTTT.

A word on this clone: The same CDR3 arises from other DNA sequences in this sample as well. The CDR3 nucleotides read TGTGCCAGCAGTGTCAGCGGGAGCTCCTACAATGAGCAGTTCTTC. This sequence encodes CASSVSGSSYNEQFF. The chain couples TRBV6-1 to TRBJ2-1, with TRBD2 identical over 8 bases. V shed 4 bases and J 0 bases; nucleotides not matched to a gene: 2. Germline V gives CDR1 MNHNS, CDR2 SASEGT. CDR3 size: 15 residues.

This clone was observed a few times. The CDR3 here is CASSFGVTEKLFF. The CDR3 DNA reads TGCGCCAGCAGCTTCGGCGTGACTGAAAAACTGTTTTTT. V gene TRBV5-1 combines with J gene TRBJ1-4; the D is unclear. The CDR3 runs 13 residues. With 2 bases removed from V and 7 bases from J, the gap between germline ends came to 9 bases. The V gene's germline CDR1 is SGHRS and CDR2 YFSETQ.

The chain employs TRBV6-5 and TRBJ1-1; 11 bases are a match to TRBD1. The CDR3 has 12 residues. Losses at the gene ends were 10 bases for V and 11 bases for J; bases not matched to a gene: 9. Germline lookup yields CDR1 MNHEY and CDR2 SVGAGI. This CDR3 reads CATGTGGEDAFF. CDR3 nucleotide sequence: TGTGCCACCGGGACAGGGGGAGAGGATGCTTTCTTT.

The chain recombines TRBV7-3 with TRBJ1-2, with D tentatively TRBD1 (5 bases). The ends were cut back, 5 bases at V and 2 bases at J, with 9 bases in the middle. This CDR3 region has 13 residues. Looked up from germline, CDR1 is SGHTA and CDR2 is FQGTGA. This CDR3 reads CASSPDRNYGYTF. Here the CDR3 DNA reads TGTGCCAGCAGCCCTGACAGAAACTATGGCTACACCTTC. Variable domain in full (rest from reference TRBV7-3 and TRBJ1-2): GAGVSQTPSNKVTEKGKYVELRCDPISGHTALYWYRQSLGQGPEFLIYFQGTGAADDSGLPNDRFFAVRPEGSVSTLKIQRTERGDSAVYLCASSPDRNYGYTFGSGTRLTVV.

The chain links TRBV25-1 to TRBJ2-2; tentative D call: TRBD1 (5 bases). Germline-derived CDR1 and CDR2 are MGHDK and SYGVNS. CDR3 length: 14 amino acids. Trimming shortened V by 2 bases and J by 1 base, and 5 bases separated the two germline ends. The CDR3 bases are TGTGCCAGCAGTGAAAGGGGGAACACCGGGGAGCTGTTTTTT. Its protein product is CASSERGNTGELFF.

V and J are TRBV7-2 and TRBJ2-3; TRBD2 matches 13 bases. Trimming took 6 bases from V and 1 from J; bases not matched to a gene: 7. The length of the CDR3 is 17 residues. Germline V CDR1 and CDR2: SGHTA, FQGNSA. This chain's CDR3 is CASRSVGTSGGTDTQYF. The CDR3 nucleotides are TGTGCCAGCAGGTCAGTCGGGACTAGCGGGGGCACAGATACGCAGTATTTT.

DNA for the CDR3: TGTGCCAGCAGTGAAAATAGGGGTCAAAATCAGCCCCAGCATTTT. Residues: CASSENRGQNQPQHF. This chain uses TRBV2 with TRBJ1-5; D might be TRBD1 (5 bases). Germline V gene sequence: CDR1 SNHLY, CDR2 FYNNEI. The CDR3 extends over 15 amino acids. V was cut by 2 bases and J by 4 bases, with 12 bases left in between.